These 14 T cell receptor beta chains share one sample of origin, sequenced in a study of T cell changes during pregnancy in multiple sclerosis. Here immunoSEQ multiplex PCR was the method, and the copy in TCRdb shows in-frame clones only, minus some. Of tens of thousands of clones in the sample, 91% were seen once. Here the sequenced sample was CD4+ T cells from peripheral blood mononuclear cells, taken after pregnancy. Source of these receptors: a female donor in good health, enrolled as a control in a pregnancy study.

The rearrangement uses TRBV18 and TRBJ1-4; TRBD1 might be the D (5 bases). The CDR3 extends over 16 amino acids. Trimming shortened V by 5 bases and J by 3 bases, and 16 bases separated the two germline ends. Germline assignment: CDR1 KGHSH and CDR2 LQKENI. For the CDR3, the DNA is TGTGCCAGCTCAAAGGACACCCCGGCGGCTAATGAAAAACTGTTTTTT. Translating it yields CASSKDTPAANEKLFF.

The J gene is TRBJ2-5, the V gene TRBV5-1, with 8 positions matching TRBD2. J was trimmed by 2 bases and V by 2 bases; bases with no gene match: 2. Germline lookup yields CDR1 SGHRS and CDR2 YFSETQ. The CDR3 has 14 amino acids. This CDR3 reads CASSFGGGQETQYF. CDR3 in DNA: TGCGCCAGCAGCTTTGGCGGGGGGCAAGAGACCCAGTACTTC.

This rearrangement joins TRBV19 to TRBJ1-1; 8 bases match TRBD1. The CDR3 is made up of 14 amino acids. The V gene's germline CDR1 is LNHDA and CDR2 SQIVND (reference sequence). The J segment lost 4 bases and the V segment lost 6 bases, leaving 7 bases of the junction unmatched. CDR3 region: CASRLRTGTTEAFF. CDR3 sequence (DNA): TGTGCCAGTAGGCTCCGGACAGGGACCACTGAAGCTTTCTTT.

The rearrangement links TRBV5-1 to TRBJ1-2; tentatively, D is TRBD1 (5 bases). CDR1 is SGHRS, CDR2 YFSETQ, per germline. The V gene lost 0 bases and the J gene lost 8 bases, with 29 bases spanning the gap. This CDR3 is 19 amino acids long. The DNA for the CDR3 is TGCGCCAGCAGCTTGGTCTTTGGGGCGGTGCAGGGCTCCGCGCAGGGCTACACCTTC. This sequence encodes CASSLVFGAVQGSAQGYTF.

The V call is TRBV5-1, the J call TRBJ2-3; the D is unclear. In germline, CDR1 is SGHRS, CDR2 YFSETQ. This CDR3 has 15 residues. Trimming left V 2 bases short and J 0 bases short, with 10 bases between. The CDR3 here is CASSLTGFSTDTQYF. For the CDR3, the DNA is TGCGCCAGCAGCTTAACCGGTTTTAGCACAGATACGCAGTATTTT.

This CDR3 is CASGGDRGTDTQYF. As DNA, the CDR3 is TGTGCCAGTGGGGGGGACAGGGGCACAGATACGCAGTATTTT. This chain joins TRBV6-5 and TRBJ2-3; 9 nucleotides line up with TRBD1. CDR1 MNHEY and CDR2 SVGAGI come from the germline V gene. This CDR3 has 14 residues. The ends lost 9 bases at V and 1 base at J; junction bases unmatched: 5.

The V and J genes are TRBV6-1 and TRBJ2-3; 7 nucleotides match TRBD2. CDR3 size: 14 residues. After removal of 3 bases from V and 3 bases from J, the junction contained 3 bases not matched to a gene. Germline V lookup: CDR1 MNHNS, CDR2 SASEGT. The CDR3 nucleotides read TGTGCCAGCAGTGAGGCGGGGGAGACAGATACGCAGTATTTT. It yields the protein CASSEAGETDTQYF.

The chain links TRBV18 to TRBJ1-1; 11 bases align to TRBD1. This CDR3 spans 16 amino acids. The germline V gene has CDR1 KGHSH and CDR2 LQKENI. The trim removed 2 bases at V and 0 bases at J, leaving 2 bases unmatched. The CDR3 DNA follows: TGTGCCAGCTCACCAAGGGACAGGGGGGTGAACACTGAAGCTTTCTTT. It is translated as CASSPRDRGVNTEAFF.

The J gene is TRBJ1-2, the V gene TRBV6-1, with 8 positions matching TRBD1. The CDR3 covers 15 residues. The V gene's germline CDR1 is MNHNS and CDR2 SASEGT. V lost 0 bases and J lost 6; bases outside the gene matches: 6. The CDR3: CASSEAWTGFHGYTF. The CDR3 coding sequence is TGTGCCAGCAGTGAAGCCTGGACAGGGTTTCATGGCTACACCTTC.

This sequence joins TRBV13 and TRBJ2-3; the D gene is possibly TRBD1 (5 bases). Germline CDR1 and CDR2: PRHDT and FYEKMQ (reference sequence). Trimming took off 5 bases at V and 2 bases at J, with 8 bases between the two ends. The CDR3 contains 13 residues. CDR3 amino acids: CASSRQNTDTQYF. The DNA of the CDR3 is TGTGCCAGCAGCCGACAGAACACAGATACGCAGTATTTT.

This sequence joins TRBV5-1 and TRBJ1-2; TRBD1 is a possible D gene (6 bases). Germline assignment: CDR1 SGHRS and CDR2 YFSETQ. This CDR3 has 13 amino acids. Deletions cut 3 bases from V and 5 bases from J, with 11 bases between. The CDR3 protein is CASSSTGSYGYTF. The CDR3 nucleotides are TGCGCCAGCAGCTCTACAGGGTCGTATGGCTACACCTTC. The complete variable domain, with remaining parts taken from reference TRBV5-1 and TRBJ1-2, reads KAGVTQTPRYLIKTRGQQVTLSCSPISGHRSVSWYQQTPGQGLQFLFEYFSETQRNKGNFPGRFSGRQFSNSRSEMNVSTLELGDSALYLCASSSTGSYGYTFGSGTRLTVV.

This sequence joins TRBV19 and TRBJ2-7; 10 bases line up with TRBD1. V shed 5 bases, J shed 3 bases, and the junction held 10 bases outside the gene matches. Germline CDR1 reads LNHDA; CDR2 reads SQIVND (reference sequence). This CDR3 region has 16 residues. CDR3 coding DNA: TGTGCCAGTAGTCCTAAGAGGGGGACAGGGGTCTACGAGCAGTACTTC. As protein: CASSPKRGTGVYEQYF.

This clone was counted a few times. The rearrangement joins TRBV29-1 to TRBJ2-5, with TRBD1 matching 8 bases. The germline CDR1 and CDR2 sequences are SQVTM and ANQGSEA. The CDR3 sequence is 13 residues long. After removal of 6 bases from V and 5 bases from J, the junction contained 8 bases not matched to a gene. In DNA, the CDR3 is TGCAGCGTAGATAAGCGGACAGGGGAGACCCAGTACTTC. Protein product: CSVDKRTGETQYF.

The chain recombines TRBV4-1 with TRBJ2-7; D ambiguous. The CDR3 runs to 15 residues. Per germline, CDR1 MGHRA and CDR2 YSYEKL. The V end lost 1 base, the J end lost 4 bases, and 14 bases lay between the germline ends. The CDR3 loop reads CASSQGAVNIYEQYF. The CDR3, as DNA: TGCGCCAGCAGCCAAGGTGCGGTCAACATATACGAGCAGTACTTC.